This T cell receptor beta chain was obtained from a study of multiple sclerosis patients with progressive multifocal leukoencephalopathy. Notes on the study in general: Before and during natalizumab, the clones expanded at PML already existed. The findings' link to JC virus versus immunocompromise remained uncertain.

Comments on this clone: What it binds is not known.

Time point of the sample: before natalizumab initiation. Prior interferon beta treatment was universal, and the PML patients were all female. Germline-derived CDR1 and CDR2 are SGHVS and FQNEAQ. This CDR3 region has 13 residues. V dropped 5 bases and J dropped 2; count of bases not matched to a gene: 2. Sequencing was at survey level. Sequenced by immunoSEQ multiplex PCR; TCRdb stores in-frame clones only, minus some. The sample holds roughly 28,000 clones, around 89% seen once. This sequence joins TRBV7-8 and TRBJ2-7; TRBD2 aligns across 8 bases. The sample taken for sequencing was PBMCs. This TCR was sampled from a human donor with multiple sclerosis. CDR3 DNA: TGTGCCAGCAGCGCGGGGGGCACCTACGAGCAGTACTTC. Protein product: CASSAGGTYEQYF.